This TCR beta chain appears in the sequencing data of a study of blood T cell repertoires in COVID-19. As for the study in general: T cells, B-cell-depleted T cells, or PBMCs provided the cDNA or gDNA that served as material.

The V gene's germline CDR1 is KGHSH and CDR2 LQKENI. The CDR3 totals 14 residues. V gave up 3 bases and J gave up 8 bases, with 14 bases separating them. In the source study's methods: Scientists estimated how many nucleated cells there were by amplifying reference gene primers. TCRdb's copy holds only in-frame clones and misses some; the assay was immunoSEQ multiplex PCR. D and trimming come from the DNA, and the V and J calls and clone size come from that table. The sample lists more than 200,000 clones; approximately 84% were seen once. The material sequenced was peripheral blood. This chain connects TRBV18 to TRBJ2-1; the D gene is possibly TRBD2 (6 bases). The clonotype was recovered from an elderly man with acute or convalescent COVID-19. The CDR3 here is CASSPRGPGDEQFF. CDR3 DNA: TGTGCCAGCTCACCCCGAGGGCCGGGGGATGAGCAGTTCTTC.